This T cell receptor beta chain was observed in a study of blood T cell repertoires in COVID-19. Profiled with immunoSEQ multiplex PCR; TCRdb holds only in-frame clones, not every one. Among fewer than 11,000 clones, roughly nine tenths were seen once, and the ten largest hold over 5.5%. The source of this sequence is a human donor in a cohort sampled during active COVID-19. Sequencing was carried out using peripheral blood.

Here the CDR3 DNA reads TGTGCCTGGAGCGGGACTAGCTACGAGCAGTACTTC. Protein product: CAWSGTSYEQYF. The chain is built from TRBV30 and TRBJ2-7, with 8 bases identical to TRBD2. CDR3 length equals 12 residues. Germline CDR1 is GTSNPN and CDR2 is SVGIG (reference sequence). Trimming cost V 3 bases and J 3 bases; bases outside gene matches: 1.